Below, 8 T cell receptor beta chains from the same sample are listed, as sequenced in a study of blood T cell repertoires in COVID-19. Profiled with immunoSEQ multiplex PCR; TCRdb holds only in-frame clones, not every one. The top ten hold about 1.7% of the sample, which has some 300,000 clones, around 86% seen once. Input material: PBMCs or T cells enriched from blood (not recorded which). The receptors stem from a woman aged 40 to 50 who had recovered from COVID-19.

The DNA of the CDR3 is TGTGCCAGCAGATCACAGGTACACACTGAAGCTTTCTTT. Its protein is CASRSQVHTEAFF. The gene calls are TRBV2 and TRBJ1-1; possibly TRBD1 for D (5 bases). The V gene lost 6 bases and the J gene lost 3 bases, with 11 bases spanning the gap. CDR1 is SNHLY, CDR2 FYNNEI, per germline. The CDR3 contains 13 residues.

This clone has more than one count but fewer than ten. The V gene is TRBV21-1, the J gene TRBJ1-5; the table assigns TRBD1, which was not confirmed against the DNA. TRBV21-1 is a pseudogene segment. The CDR3 covers 13 residues. The CDR3 region is CASTGQGAQPQHF. The CDR3 nucleotides read TGTGCCAGCACGGGACAGGGGGCCCAGCCCCAGCATTTT.

J is TRBJ1-2 and V is TRBV6-5; 7 bases map to TRBD1. Germline V CDR1 and CDR2: MNHEY, SVGAGI. This CDR3 is 12 amino acids long. V dropped 6 bases and J dropped 8; count of bases not matched to a gene: 6. The CDR3 spells CASSLGTEGYTF. CDR3 DNA: TGTGCCAGCAGCCTAGGGACAGAAGGCTACACCTTC.

The CDR3 region is CASSGRDRDEKYF. As DNA, the CDR3 is TGTGCCAGTAGTGGGCGGGACAGGGACGAAAAGTACTTC. This chain connects TRBV19 to TRBJ2-7; 9 bases are shared with TRBD1. Trimming removed 5 bases from V and 11 bases from J; junction bases left unmatched: 10. The CDR3 has 13 amino acids. The germline gives CDR1 LNHDA, CDR2 SQIVND (reference sequence).

This clone was detected a few times. This rearrangement joins TRBV6-5 to TRBJ1-2; TRBD1 might be the D (6 bases). CDR1 is MNHEY and CDR2 is SVGAGI in the germline V gene. The CDR3 runs 14 residues. Trimming shortened V by 7 bases and J by 4 bases, and 16 bases separated the two germline ends. The CDR3: CASTQRQEPYGYTF. The DNA for the CDR3 is TGTGCCAGCACCCAACGACAGGAACCCTATGGCTACACCTTC.

This clone was detected only a few times. This rearrangement joins TRBV14 to TRBJ1-2; no definite D call. The CDR3 spans 14 residues. The V end lost 2 bases, the J end lost 3 bases, and 10 bases lay between the germline ends. Looked up from germline, CDR1 is SGHDN and CDR2 is FVKESK. This CDR3 is CASSQLLGDYGYTF. Written as DNA, the CDR3 is TGTGCCAGCAGCCAACTGCTGGGAGACTATGGCTACACCTTC.

For the CDR3, the DNA is TGTGCCAGTAGTATTCTGACAGGGTCCAACTATGGCTACACCTTC. Residues: CASSILTGSNYGYTF. The rearrangement joins TRBV19 to TRBJ1-2; 7 nucleotides align to TRBD1. Germline values: CDR1 LNHDA, CDR2 SQIVND (reference sequence). The CDR3 totals 15 residues. The junction had 6 bases not matched to a gene; V was cut back by 3 bases and J by 2 bases.

This clone was seen a single time. V usage is TRBV5-4 and J usage is TRBJ2-1, with D perhaps TRBD1 (5 bases). V was pared by 4 bases and J by 4 bases, with 12 bases between. This CDR3 contains 14 residues. Germline CDR1 reads SGHNT; CDR2 reads YYREEE (reference sequence). In nucleotides, the CDR3 is TGTGCCAGCAGCCAACCACAGGATTACAATGAGCAGTTCTTC. It yields the protein CASSQPQDYNEQFF.